This T cell receptor beta chain comes out of a study of T cell changes during pregnancy in multiple sclerosis. The V gene's germline CDR1 is SGHRS and CDR2 YFSETQ. This CDR3 is 15 amino acids long. Trimming took off 3 bases at V and 4 bases at J, with 14 bases between the two ends. Generated by immunoSEQ multiplex PCR, the TCRdb table keeps only in-frame clones and is missing some. Of around 51,000 clones listed, 90% to 95% are singletons. About this clone: Other DNA sequences from this sample encode an identical CDR3 as well.

The sample here was CD4+ T cells from peripheral blood mononuclear cells, taken in the second trimester of pregnancy. The clonotype comes from a female donor with multiple sclerosis, enrolled in a pregnancy study. The rearrangement uses TRBV5-1 and TRBJ1-3, with D perhaps TRBD1 (6 bases). CDR3 protein: CASSSTGISGNTIYF. The CDR3 region has the DNA TGCGCCAGCAGCTCCACAGGGATCTCCGGAAACACCATATATTTT.